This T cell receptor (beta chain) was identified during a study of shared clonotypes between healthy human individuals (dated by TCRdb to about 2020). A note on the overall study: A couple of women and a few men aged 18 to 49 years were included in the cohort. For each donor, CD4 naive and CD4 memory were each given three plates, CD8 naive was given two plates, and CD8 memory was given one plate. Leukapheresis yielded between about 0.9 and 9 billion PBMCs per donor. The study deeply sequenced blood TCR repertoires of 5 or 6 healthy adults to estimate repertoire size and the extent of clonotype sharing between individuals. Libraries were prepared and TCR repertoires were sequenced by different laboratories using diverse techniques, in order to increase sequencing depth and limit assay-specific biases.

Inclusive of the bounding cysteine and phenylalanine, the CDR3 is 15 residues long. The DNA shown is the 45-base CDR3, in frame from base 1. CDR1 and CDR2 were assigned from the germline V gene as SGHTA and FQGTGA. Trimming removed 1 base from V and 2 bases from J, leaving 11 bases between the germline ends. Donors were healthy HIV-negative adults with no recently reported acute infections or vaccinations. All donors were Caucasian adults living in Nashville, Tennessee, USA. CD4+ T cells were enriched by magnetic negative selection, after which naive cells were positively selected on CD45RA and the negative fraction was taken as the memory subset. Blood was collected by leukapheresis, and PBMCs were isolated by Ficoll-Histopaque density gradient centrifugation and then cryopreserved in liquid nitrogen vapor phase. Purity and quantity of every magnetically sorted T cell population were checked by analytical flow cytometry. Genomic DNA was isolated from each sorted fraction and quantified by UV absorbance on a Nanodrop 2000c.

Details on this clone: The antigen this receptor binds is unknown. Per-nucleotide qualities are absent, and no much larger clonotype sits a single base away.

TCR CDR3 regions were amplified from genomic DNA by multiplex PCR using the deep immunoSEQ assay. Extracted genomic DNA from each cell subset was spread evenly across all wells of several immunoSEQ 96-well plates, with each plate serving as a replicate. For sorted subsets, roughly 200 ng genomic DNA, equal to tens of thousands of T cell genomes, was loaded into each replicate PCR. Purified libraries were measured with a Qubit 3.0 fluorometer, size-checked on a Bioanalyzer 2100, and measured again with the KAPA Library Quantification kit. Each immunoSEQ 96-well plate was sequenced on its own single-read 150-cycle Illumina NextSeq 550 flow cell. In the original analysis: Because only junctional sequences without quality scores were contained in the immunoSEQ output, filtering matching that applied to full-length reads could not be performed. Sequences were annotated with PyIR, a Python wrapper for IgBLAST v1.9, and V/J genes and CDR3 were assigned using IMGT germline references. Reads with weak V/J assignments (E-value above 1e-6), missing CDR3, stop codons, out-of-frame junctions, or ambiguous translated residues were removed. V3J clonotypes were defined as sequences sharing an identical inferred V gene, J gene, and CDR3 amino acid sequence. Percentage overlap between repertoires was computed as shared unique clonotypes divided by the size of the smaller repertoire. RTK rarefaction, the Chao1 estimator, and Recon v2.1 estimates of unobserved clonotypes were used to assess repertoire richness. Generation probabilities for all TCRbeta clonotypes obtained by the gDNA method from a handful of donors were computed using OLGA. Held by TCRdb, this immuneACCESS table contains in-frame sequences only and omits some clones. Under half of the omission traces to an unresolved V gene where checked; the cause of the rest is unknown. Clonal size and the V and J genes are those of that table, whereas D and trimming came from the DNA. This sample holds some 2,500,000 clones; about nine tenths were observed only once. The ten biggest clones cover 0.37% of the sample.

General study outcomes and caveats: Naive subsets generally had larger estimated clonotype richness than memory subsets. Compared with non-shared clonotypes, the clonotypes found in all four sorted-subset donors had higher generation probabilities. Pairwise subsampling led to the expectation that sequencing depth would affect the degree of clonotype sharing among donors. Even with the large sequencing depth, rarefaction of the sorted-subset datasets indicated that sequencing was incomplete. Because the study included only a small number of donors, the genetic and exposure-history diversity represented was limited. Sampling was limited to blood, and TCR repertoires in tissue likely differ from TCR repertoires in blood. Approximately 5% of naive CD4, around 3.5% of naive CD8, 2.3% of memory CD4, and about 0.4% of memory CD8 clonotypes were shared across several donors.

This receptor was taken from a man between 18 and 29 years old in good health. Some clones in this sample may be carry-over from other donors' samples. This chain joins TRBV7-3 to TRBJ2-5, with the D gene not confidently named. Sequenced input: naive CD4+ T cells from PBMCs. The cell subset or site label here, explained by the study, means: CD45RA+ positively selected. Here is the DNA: TGTGCCAGCAGCTTAATATCGGCGCCTCAAGAGACCCAGTACTTC. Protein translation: CASSLISAPQETQYF.